Below, one TCR beta chain is given with its context. Germline V gene lookup returns CDR1 PRHDT and CDR2 FYEKMQ (reference sequence). Trimming took 3 bases from V and 7 from J, leaving 9 bases between them. This CDR3 contains 13 residues. This sample is drawn from a study of technical replicates of blood from several donors. Produced via immunoSEQ multiplex PCR; TCRdb's table is partial and in-frame only. The sample records over 50,000 clones, roughly 93% being singletons. The chain combines TRBV13 with TRBJ2-2, with D possibly TRBD2 on 6 matching bases. The receptor comes from a human donor in good health. Some clones in this sample may be carry-over from other donors' samples. Sample: PBMCs. The CDR3 nucleotides read TGTGCCAGCAGCTTCATAGCGGTCGGGGAGCTGTTTTTT. Protein: CASSFIAVGELFF.